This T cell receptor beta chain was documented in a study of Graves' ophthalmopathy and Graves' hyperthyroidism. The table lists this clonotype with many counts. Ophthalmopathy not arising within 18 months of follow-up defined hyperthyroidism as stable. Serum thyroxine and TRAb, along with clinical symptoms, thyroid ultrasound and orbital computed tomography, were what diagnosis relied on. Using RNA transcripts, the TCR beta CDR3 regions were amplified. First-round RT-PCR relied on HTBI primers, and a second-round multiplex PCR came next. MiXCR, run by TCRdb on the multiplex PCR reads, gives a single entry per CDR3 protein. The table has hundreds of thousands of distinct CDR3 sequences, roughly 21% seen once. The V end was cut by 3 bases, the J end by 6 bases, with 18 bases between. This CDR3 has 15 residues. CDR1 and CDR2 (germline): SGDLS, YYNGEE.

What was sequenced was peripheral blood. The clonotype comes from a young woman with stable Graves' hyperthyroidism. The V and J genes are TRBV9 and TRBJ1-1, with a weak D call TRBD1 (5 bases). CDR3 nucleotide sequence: TGTGCCAGCAGCGGGGGAGGGACGCCTAACGCTGAAGCTTTCTTT. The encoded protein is CASSGGGTPNAEAFF.